These 25 T cell receptor beta chains were sequenced from one sample in a study of blood T cells in healthy people across ages. Primers used in a second PCR of about 7 to 12 cycles were a sample-barcoded 5' primer and a J-beta primer mix. TCRdb re-analysed the 5' RACE reads in MiXCR, keeping a single row per CDR3 protein. Counted here are around 650,000 distinct CDR3 sequences, roughly 30% occurring once; the ten biggest clones make up 15%. Sequences were obtained from blood. The receptors shown here come from a woman of 80 years or more in good health.

This chain connects TRBV20-1 to TRBJ1-6, with no clear D. The CDR3 extends over 12 amino acids. V was shortened by 4 bases and J by 7 bases, with 8 bases between the two germline ends. CDR1 is DFQATT and CDR2 is SNEGSKA in the germline V gene (reference sequence). CDR3 nucleotides: TGCAGTGCTACCATGGCCAATTCACCCCTCCACTTT. The encoded protein is CSATMANSPLHF.

This clonotype showed up many times. The gene calls are TRBV7-9 and TRBJ2-6; D not certain. V lost 1 base to trimming and J lost 2 bases, with 9 bases between them. The CDR3 loop spans 16 amino acids. The V gene's germline CDR1 is SEHNR and CDR2 FQNEAQ (reference sequence). CDR3 residues: CASSLGAIAGANVLTF. In DNA form, the CDR3 reads TGTGCCAGCAGCTTAGGGGCAATAGCTGGGGCCAACGTCCTGACTTTC.

This clonotype was recorded at least ten times. The J gene is TRBJ1-5, the V gene TRBV6-2 or TRBV6-3; unclear D gene. V lost 7 bases and J lost 0, with 10 bases in between. The germline V gene encodes CDR1 MNHEY and CDR2 SVGEGT. The CDR3 is 14 residues long. The CDR3, as DNA: TGTGCCAGCACCCAAGGATATAGCAATCAGCCCCAGCATTTT. Its translation is CASTQGYSNQPQHF.

This clonotype came up many times. This chain uses TRBV25-1 with TRBJ2-5; D gene unclear. CDR1 is MGHDK, CDR2 SYGVNS, per germline. This CDR3 is built from 14 residues. The ends were cut back, 3 bases at V and 1 base at J, with 9 bases in the middle. DNA of the CDR3: TGTGCCAGCAGTGACCCCGCACTCCAAGAGACCCAGTACTTC. Translated: CASSDPALQETQYF.

A note on this clonotype: The junction does not match germline at one end; this may be a read error. The chain recombines TRBV15 with TRBJ1-1, with unresolved D. Germline V CDR1 and CDR2: LNHNV, YYDKDF (reference sequence). The CDR3 is made up of 13 amino acids. The CDR3 loop reads CAASRRYAGEAFF. Here the CDR3 DNA reads TGTGCCGCCAGTAGGAGGTACGCGGGTGAAGCTTTCTTT.

The chain carries TRBV27 and TRBJ2-1; 13 bases are a match to TRBD2. After removal of 2 bases from V and 7 bases from J, the junction contained 5 bases not matched to a gene. This CDR3 is built from 16 residues. CDR1 MNHEY and CDR2 SMNVEV come from the germline V gene (reference sequence). CDR3: CASSLGLAGVNNEQFF. The CDR3 DNA sequence: TGTGCCAGCAGTTTAGGACTAGCGGGGGTCAATAATGAGCAGTTCTTC.

This sequence joins TRBV5-1 and TRBJ2-7; 11 bases line up with TRBD1. The J call is doubtful: the DNA matches TRBJ2-4 better. Germline CDR1 is SGHRS and CDR2 is YFSETQ. The CDR3 is made up of 15 amino acids. CDR3 DNA: TGCGCCAGCAACCGCGGGGACAGGGGGGAAAACATTCAGTACTTC. Protein product: CASNRGDRGENIQYF.

This chain joins TRBV7-2 and TRBJ1-2; D not certain. The CDR3 spans 12 residues. Germline CDR1 reads SGHTA; CDR2 reads FQGNSA. V gave up 3 bases and J gave up 7 bases, with 9 bases separating them. The CDR3 is CASSFGERGYTF. In DNA, the CDR3 is TGTGCCAGCAGCTTCGGGGAGCGTGGCTACACCTTC.

On this clonotype: The CDR3 end shows no conserved phenylalanine or tryptophan, and so a read error is likely. This sequence joins TRBV20-1 and TRBJ1-4; 9 bases match TRBD1. The germline CDR1 and CDR2 sequences are DFQATT and SNEGSKA (reference sequence). V dropped 5 bases and J dropped 2; count of bases not matched to a gene: 6. This CDR3 has 15 amino acids. The CDR3 sequence is CSASGQGGTNEKLFL. Written as DNA, the CDR3 is TGCAGTGCTTCGGGACAGGGTGGGACTAATGAAAAACTGTTTTTG.

This clonotype turned up a few times. This may be a read error: a much more frequent sequence differs by one nucleotide. The V gene is TRBV10-3, the J gene TRBJ2-5; TRBD2 matches 10 bases. Per the germline V gene, CDR1 is ENHRY and CDR2 is SYGVKD. This CDR3 spans 14 amino acids. V dropped 6 bases and J dropped 11; count of bases not matched to a gene: 12. CDR3 DNA: TGTGCCATCAGGAGCGGGGGGGCCGGCCATGAGCAGTACTTC. It translates to CAIRSGGAGHEQYF.

This clonotype was seen many times. This chain connects TRBV6-1 to TRBJ2-7, with 9 bases that match TRBD2. The CDR3 is made up of 14 amino acids. After removal of 5 bases from V and 0 bases from J, the junction contained 2 bases not matched to a gene. Germline assignment: CDR1 MNHNS and CDR2 SASEGT. The CDR3 nucleotides are TGTGCCAGCAGTAGCGGGGGGAGCTCCTACGAGCAGTACTTC. Protein: CASSSGGSSYEQYF.

On this clonotype: An end of the junction does not agree with germline; a read error may underlie this. This chain joins TRBV6-5 and TRBJ2-3, with D perhaps TRBD2 (6 bases). CDR1 is MNHEY and CDR2 is SVGAGI in the germline V gene. The CDR3 length is 14 residues. The CDR3 spells CASSGRPGTDTRYF. DNA of the CDR3: TGTGCCAGCAGTGGGAGGCCGGGCACAGATACGCGGTATTTT.

Only a few counts were recorded for this clonotype. This sequence joins TRBV3-1 and TRBJ2-2; D gene unclear. Germline CDR1 LGHDT, CDR2 YNNKEL (reference sequence). With 2 bases removed from V and 4 bases from J, the gap between germline ends came to 8 bases. This CDR3 has 14 residues. This CDR3 reads CASSQNSFTGELFF. CDR3 in DNA: TGTGCCAGCAGCCAAAACAGTTTCACCGGGGAGCTGTTTTTT.

This rearrangement joins TRBV5-1 to TRBJ1-1; D gene ambiguous. Trimming cost V 3 bases and J 9 bases, with 15 bases left between them. The CDR3 is made up of 13 amino acids. From germline, CDR1 is SGHRS and CDR2 YFSETQ. The CDR3 region has the DNA TGCGCCAGCAGCTCTAATGTTGGGTCCCAAGCTTTCTTT. Protein sequence: CASSSNVGSQAFF. The full variable domain, rest sourced from reference TRBV5-1 and TRBJ1-1, is KAGVTQTPRYLIKTRGQQVTLSCSPISGHRSVSWYQQTPGQGLQFLFEYFSETQRNKGNFPGRFSGRQFSNSRSEMNVSTLELGDSALYLCASSSNVGSQAFFGQGTRLTVV.

As regards this clonotype: A junction boundary mismatches the germline segment, possibly from a read error. The chain recombines TRBV5-5 with TRBJ2-1; possibly TRBD1 or TRBD2 for D (5 bases each). The CDR3 runs 15 residues. Germline lookup yields CDR1 SGHKS and CDR2 YYEKEE (reference sequence). Here the CDR3 DNA reads TGCGCCAGCAGCTTGCGAGGGGAGCCCTACAATGAGCAGTTCTTC. Its protein is CASSLRGEPYNEQFF.

This clonotype was seen ten or more times. This chain uses TRBV7-6 with TRBJ2-2; TRBD1 matches at 9 bases. The CDR3 is 19 residues long. Trimming took 2 bases from V and 7 from J; bases not matched to a gene: 17. Germline lookup yields CDR1 SGHVS and CDR2 FNYEAQ. The CDR3 DNA sequence: TGTGCCAGCAGCTTAACGTCGTTTTCACAGGGGGCGCTTATCGGGGAGCTGTTTTTT. It translates to CASSLTSFSQGALIGELFF.

A note on this clonotype: A much larger clone differs by one base, so this may be a read error. The V call is TRBV3-1, the J call TRBJ1-2; D is uncertain. The CDR3 sequence is 13 residues long. Germline CDR1 and CDR2: LGHDT and YNNKEL (reference sequence). V was shortened by 1 base and J by 4 bases, with 7 bases between the two germline ends. CDR3 sequence (DNA): TGTGCCAGCAGCCAAGTTGCAGGCTATGGCTACACCTTC. Encoded protein: CASSQVAGYGYTF.

Remarks on this clonotype: A much larger clone lies a single base off, so this may be a read error. The J gene is TRBJ2-5, the V gene TRBV29-1; 16 bases align to TRBD2. The CDR3 is 14 residues long. Germline V lookup: CDR1 SQVTM, CDR2 ANQGSEA. V lost 3 bases and J lost 11; bases outside the gene matches: 6. CDR3: CSVEGLAGGDEQYF. In DNA, the CDR3 is TGCAGCGTTGAGGGACTAGCGGGGGGGGATGAGCAGTACTTC.

In this sample, this clonotype turned up many times. The rearrangement joins TRBV7-6 to TRBJ1-2, with D hard to call. The CDR3 has 13 residues. Between the trimmed V and J ends, which lost 3 bases and 1 base, there was a span of 6 bases. The germline V gene encodes CDR1 SGHVS and CDR2 FNYEAQ. CDR3 protein: CASSFNSNYGYTF. The CDR3 coding sequence is TGTGCCAGCAGCTTCAACAGTAACTATGGCTACACCTTC. Variable domain in full (rest from reference TRBV7-6 and TRBJ1-2): GAGVSQSPRYKVTKRGQDVALRCDPISGHVSLYWYRQALGQGPEFLTYFNYEAQQDKSGLPNDRFSAERPEGSISTLTIQRTEQRDSAMYRCASSFNSNYGYTFGSGTRLTVV.

This clonotype was recorded at least ten times. A much larger clonotype is one base distant, so this may be a read error. This chain links TRBV24-1 with TRBJ2-5; 8 bases map to TRBD2. The CDR3 length is 15 residues. V trimming: 4 bases; J trimming: 4 bases; junction bases outside the gene matches: 7. Germline-derived CDR1 and CDR2 are KGHDR and SFDVKD. The CDR3 DNA reads TGTGCCACCAGTGACCCGGGGAGCGGGGGAGAGACCCAGTACTTC. Translating it yields CATSDPGSGGETQYF.

This clonotype was detected a few times. The chain has TRBV3-1 and TRBJ2-5; perhaps D is TRBD1 or TRBD2 (6 bases each). CDR1 and CDR2 (germline): LGHDT, YNNKEL (reference sequence). The CDR3 totals 15 residues. V lost 1 base and J lost 11, with 20 bases in between. The CDR3 region is CASSQGQGGYNEQYF. The CDR3 region has the DNA TGTGCCAGCAGCCAAGGTCAAGGGGGGTACAATGAGCAGTACTTC.

This clonotype was recorded at least ten times. V and J are TRBV20-1 and TRBJ2-3, with a tentative D call TRBD1 (5 bases). Germline lookup yields CDR1 DFQATT and CDR2 SNEGSKA (reference sequence). Trimming removed 0 bases from V and 1 base from J, with 11 bases in between. The CDR3 runs to 15 residues. Here the CDR3 DNA reads TGCAGTGCTAGAGATCCGGGCAGGGGCACAGATACGCAGTATTTT. Residues: CSARDPGRGTDTQYF.

The chain couples TRBV12-3 or TRBV12-4 to TRBJ2-2, with TRBD1 matching 7 bases. Unmatched junction bases numbered 7, after V lost 6 bases and J lost 0 bases. CDR3 length: 16 amino acids. The CDR3 nucleotides read TGTGCCAGCAGCTCCGGACAGGCCTCGAACACCGGGGAGCTGTTTTTT. The encoded protein is CASSSGQASNTGELFF.

This clonotype was detected a few times. The chain couples TRBV2 to TRBJ1-1; D is possibly TRBD1 (5 bases). CDR3 length equals 15 residues. Trimming shortened V by 6 bases and J by 5 bases, and 19 bases separated the two germline ends. Germline CDR1 reads SNHLY; CDR2 reads FYNNEI. CDR3 sequence reads: CASSLTPGSSTEAFF. The DNA of the CDR3 is TGTGCCAGCAGCCTAACGCCAGGGTCTAGTACTGAAGCTTTCTTT.

This clonotype appeared many times. The chain joins TRBV20-1 to TRBJ2-3; 9 bases are a match to TRBD1. CDR3 length: 14 residues. The junction had 7 bases not matched to a gene; V was cut back by 6 bases and J by 3 bases. The germline V gene encodes CDR1 DFQATT and CDR2 SNEGSKA (reference sequence). The CDR3 region is CSAPGQGGTDTQYF. CDR3 in DNA: TGCAGTGCCCCGGGACAGGGAGGGACAGATACGCAGTATTTT.